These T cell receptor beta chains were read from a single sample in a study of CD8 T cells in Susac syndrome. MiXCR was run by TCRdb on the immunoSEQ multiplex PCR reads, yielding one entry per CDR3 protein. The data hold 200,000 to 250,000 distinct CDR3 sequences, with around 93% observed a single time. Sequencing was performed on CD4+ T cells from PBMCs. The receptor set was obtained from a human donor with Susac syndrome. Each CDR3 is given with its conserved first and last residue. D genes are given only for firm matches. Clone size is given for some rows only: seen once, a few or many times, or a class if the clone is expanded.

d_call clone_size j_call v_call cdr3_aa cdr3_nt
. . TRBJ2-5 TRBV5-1 CASSFGGQGETQYF TGCGCCAGCAGCTTCGGAGGGCAGGGGGAGACCCAGTACTTC
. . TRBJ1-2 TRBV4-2 CASSSHSGLANYGYTF TGTGCCAGCAGCTCCCATTCAGGATTAGCTAACTATGGCTACACCTTC
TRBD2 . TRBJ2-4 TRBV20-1 CSATLVSGGPSGKNIQYF TGCAGTGCTACCCTGGTTAGCGGGGGACCTAGCGGCAAAAACATTCAGTACTTC
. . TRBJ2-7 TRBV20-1 CSARDGERVYEQYF TGCAGTGCTAGAGATGGGGAACGGGTCTACGAGCAGTACTTC
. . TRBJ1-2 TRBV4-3 CASSQDLGGPYGYTF TGCGCCAGCAGCCAAGATTTGGGAGGACCCTATGGCTACACCTTC
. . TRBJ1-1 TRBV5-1 CASSLAGWADTEAFF TGCGCCAGCAGCTTGGCCGGGTGGGCAGACACTGAAGCTTTCTTT
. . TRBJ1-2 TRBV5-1 CASSLEVAYGYTF TGCGCCAGCAGCTTGGAGGTCGCCTATGGCTACACCTTC
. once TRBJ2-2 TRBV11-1 CASSRGEGAWTGELFF TGTGCCAGCAGCCGCGGGGAGGGGGCTTGGACCGGGGAGCTGTTTTTT
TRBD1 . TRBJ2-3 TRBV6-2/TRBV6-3 CASRAIQGRDTQYF TGTGCCAGCAGGGCGATACAGGGGAGAGATACGCAGTATTTT
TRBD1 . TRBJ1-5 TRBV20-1 CSAAGDSMNQPQHF TGCAGTGCTGCCGGGGACAGCATGAATCAGCCCCAGCATTTT
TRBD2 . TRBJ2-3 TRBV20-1 CSASPLASTDTQYF TGCAGTGCTAGTCCACTAGCGAGCACAGATACGCAGTATTTT
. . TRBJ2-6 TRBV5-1 CASSLFGDTRTTSGANVLTF TGCGCCAGCAGCTTGTTTGGAGACACCCGGACGACCTCTGGGGCCAACGTCCTGACTTTC
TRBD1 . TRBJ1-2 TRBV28 CASSSHLGQGARNYGYTF TGTGCCAGCAGTTCTCATTTGGGACAGGGGGCAAGGAACTATGGCTACACCTTC
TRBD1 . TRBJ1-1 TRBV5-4 CASSLDRGPAEAFF TGTGCCAGCAGCTTGGACAGGGGGCCGGCTGAAGCTTTCTTT
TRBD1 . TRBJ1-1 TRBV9 CASSRPGGGEAFF TGTGCCAGCTCAAGACCAGGGGGCGGTGAAGCTTTCTTT
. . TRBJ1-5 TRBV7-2 CASNTVDGGRAQHF TGTGCCAGCAACACAGTCGACGGGGGCAGGGCCCAGCATTTT
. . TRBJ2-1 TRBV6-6 CASSAGTEQFF TGTGCCAGCAGCGCCGGGACAGAGCAGTTCTTC